This T cell receptor (beta chain) appears in the sequencing data of a study of OX40 agonist ivuxolimab in advanced cancers. Whole-study context: Partial responses were observed in three patients, of whom one had hepatocellular carcinoma and two had cutaneous melanoma.

Notes on the study in general: Specificity for antigen went undetermined in the expanded peripheral T cells. The CD4+ and CD8+ T cells in the blood had expanded clonally by week 6 at 0.1 to 3.0 mg/kg.

In regard to this clone: Its cognate antigen is unknown.

Repertoires were generated with immunoSEQ multiplex PCR, while TCRdb's copy carries only in-frame clones and drops some. The table shows 30,000 to 45,000 clones, with 74% occurring only once. The CDR3 has 12 residues. V dropped 6 bases and J dropped 6 bases, with 14 bases sitting between them. Per germline, CDR1 SQVTM and CDR2 ANQGSEA. The chain employs TRBV29-1 and TRBJ2-5, with D uncertain. This sequence originates from an adult with an advanced solid tumor such as melanoma, head and neck, liver or kidney cancer. Source: CD4+ or CD8+ T cells sorted from blood, taken in a trial of the OX40 agonist ivuxolimab. The DNA for the CDR3 is TGCAGCGTAGTTTCGACAATGCAGACCCAGTACTTC. Protein product: CSVVSTMQTQYF.